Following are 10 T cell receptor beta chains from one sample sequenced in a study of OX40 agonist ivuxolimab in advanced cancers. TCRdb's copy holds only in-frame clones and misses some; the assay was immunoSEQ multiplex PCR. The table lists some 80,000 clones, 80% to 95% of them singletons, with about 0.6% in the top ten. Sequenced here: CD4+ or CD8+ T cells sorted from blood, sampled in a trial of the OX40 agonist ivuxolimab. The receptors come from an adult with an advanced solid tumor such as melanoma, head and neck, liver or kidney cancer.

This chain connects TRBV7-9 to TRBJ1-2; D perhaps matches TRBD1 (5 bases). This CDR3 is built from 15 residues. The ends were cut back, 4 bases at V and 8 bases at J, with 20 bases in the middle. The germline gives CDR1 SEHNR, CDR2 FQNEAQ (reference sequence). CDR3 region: CASSYSTRVVKGYTF. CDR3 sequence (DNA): TGTGCCAGCAGCTACTCCACCAGGGTAGTTAAGGGCTACACCTTC.

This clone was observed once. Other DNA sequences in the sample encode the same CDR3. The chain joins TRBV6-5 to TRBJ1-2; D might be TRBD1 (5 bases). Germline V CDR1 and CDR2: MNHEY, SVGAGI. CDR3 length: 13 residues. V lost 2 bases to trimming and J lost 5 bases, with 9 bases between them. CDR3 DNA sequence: TGTGCCAGCAGTTACGGGGGATCGTATGGCTACACCTTC. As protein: CASSYGGSYGYTF.

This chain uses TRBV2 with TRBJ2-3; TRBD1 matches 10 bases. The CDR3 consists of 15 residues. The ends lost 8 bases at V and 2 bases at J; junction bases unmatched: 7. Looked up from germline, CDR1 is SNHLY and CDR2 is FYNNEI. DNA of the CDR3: TGTGCCAGCGCCCTGGGACAGGGGCACACAGATACGCAGTATTTT. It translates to CASALGQGHTDTQYF. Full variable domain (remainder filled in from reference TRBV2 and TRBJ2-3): EPEVTQTPSHQVTQMGQEVILRCVPISNHLYFYWYRQILGQKVEFLVSFYNNEISEKSEIFDDQFSVERPDGSNFTLKIRSTKLEDSAMYFCASALGQGHTDTQYFGPGTRLTVL.

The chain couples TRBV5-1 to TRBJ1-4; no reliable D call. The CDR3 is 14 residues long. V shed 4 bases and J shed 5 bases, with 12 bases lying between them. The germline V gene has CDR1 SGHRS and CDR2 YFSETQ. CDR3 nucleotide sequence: TGCGCCAGCAGCAGGGAACTCAACAATGAAAAACTGTTTTTT. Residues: CASSRELNNEKLFF.

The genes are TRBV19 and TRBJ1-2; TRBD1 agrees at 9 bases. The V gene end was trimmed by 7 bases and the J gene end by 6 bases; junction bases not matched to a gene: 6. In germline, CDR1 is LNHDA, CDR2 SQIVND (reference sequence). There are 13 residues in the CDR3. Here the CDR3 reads CASTRQGDNGYTF. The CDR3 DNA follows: TGTGCCAGTACCAGACAGGGGGATAATGGCTACACCTTC.

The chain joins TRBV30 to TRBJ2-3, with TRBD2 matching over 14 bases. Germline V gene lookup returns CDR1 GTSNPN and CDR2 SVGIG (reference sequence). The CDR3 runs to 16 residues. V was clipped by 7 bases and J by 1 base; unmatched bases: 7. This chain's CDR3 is CALTSGGALRTDTQYF. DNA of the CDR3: TGTGCCTTGACTAGCGGGGGGGCCTTACGCACAGATACGCAGTATTTT.

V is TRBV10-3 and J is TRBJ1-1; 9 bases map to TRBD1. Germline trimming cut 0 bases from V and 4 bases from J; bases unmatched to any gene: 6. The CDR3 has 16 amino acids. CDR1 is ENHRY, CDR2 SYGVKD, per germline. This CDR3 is CAISESPGQGITEAFF. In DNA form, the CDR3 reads TGTGCCATCAGTGAGTCGCCGGGACAGGGTATCACTGAAGCTTTCTTT.

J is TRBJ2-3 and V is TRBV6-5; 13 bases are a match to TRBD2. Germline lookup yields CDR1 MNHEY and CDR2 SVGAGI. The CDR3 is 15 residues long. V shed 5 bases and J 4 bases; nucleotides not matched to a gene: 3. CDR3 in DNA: TGTGCCAGCAGTCACACTAGCGGGGGGGCAGATACGCAGTATTTT. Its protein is CASSHTSGGADTQYF.

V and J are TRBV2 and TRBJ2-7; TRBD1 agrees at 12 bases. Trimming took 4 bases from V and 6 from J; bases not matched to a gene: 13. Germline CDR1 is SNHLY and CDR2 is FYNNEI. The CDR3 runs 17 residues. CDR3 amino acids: CASSALSAGQGAAEQYF. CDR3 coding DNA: TGTGCCAGCAGTGCCCTATCGGCGGGACAGGGGGCCGCCGAGCAGTACTTC.

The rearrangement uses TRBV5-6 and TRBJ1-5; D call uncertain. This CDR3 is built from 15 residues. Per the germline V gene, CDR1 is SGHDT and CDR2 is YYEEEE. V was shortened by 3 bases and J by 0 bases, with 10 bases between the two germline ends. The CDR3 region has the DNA TGTGCCAGCAGCTCAGGATTATATAGCAATCAGCCCCAGCATTTT. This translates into CASSSGLYSNQPQHF.